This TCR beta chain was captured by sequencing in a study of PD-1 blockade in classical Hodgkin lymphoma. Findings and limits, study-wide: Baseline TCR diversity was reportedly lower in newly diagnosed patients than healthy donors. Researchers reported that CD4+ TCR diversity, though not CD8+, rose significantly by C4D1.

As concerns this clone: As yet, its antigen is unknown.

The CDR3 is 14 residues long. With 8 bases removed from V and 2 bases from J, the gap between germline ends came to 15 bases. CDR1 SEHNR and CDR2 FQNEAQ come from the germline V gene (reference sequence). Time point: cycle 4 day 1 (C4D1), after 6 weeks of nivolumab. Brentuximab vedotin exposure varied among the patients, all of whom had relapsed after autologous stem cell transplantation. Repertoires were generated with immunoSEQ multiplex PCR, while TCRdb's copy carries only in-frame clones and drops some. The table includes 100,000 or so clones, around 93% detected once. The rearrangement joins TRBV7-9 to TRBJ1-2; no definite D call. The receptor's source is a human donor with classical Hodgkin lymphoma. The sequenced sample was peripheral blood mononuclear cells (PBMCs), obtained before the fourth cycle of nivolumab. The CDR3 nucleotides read TGTGCCAGCGGACGCCCGGGCAGCAACTATGGCTACACCTTC. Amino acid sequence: CASGRPGSNYGYTF.